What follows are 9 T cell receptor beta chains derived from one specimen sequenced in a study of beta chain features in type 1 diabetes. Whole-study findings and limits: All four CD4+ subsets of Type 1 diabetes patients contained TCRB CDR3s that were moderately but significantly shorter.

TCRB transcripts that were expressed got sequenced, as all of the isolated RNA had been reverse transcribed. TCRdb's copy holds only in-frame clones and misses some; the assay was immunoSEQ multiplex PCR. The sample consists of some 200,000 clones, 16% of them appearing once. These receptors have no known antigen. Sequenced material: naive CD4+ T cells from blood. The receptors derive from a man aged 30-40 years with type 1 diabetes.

The CDR3 protein is CAWSTRGDEQFF. The CDR3 nucleotides read TGTGCCTGGAGTACAAGGGGGGATGAGCAGTTCTTC. The chain couples TRBV30 to TRBJ2-1; possibly TRBD1 or TRBD2 for D (6 bases each). This CDR3 is 12 amino acids long. Germline V CDR1 and CDR2: GTSNPN, SVGIG (reference sequence). V lost 2 bases and J 8 bases, leaving 10 bases between the germline ends.

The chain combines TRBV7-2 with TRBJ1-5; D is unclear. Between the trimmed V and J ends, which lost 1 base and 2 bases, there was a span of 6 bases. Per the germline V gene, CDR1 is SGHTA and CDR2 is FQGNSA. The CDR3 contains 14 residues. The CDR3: CASSLVAGNQPQHF. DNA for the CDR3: TGTGCCAGCAGCTTAGTTGCAGGCAATCAGCCCCAGCATTTT.

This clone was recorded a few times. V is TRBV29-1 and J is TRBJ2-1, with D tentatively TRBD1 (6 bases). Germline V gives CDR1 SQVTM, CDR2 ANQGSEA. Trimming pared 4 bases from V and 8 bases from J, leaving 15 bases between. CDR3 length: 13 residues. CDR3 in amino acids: CSVGGNRDHEQFF. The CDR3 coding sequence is TGCAGCGTTGGAGGGAACAGGGATCATGAGCAGTTCTTC.

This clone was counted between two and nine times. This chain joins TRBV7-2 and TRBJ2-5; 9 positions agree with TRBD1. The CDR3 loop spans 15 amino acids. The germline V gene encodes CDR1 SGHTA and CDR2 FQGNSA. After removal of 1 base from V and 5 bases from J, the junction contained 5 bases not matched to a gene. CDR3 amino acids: CASSLGDRVTETQYF. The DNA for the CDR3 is TGTGCCAGCAGCTTAGGGGACAGGGTTACGGAGACCCAGTACTTC. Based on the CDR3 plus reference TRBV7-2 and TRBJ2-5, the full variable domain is GAGVSQSPSNKVTEKGKDVELRCDPISGHTALYWYRQSLGQGLEFLIYFQGNSAPDKSGLPSDRFSAERTGGSVSTLTIQRTQQEDSAVYLCASSLGDRVTETQYFGPGTRLLVL.

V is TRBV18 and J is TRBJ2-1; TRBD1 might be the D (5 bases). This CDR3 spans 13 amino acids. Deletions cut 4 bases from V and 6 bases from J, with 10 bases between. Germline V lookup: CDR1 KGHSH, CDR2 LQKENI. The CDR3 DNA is TGTGCCAGCTCACAGACAGTCGCCAATGAGCAGTTCTTC. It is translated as CASSQTVANEQFF.

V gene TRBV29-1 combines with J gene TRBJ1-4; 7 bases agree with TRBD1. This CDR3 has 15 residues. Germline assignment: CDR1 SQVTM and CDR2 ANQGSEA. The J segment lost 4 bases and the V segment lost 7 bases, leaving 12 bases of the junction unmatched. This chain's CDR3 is CSATRQGGFNEKLFF. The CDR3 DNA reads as TGCAGCGCCACCCGACAGGGAGGTTTTAATGAAAAACTGTTTTTT.

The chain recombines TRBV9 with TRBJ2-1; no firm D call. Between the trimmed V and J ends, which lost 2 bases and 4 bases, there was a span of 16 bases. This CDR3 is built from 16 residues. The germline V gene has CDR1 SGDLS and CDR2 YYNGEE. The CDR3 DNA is TGTGCCAGCAGCGTTAATAGCCAGGCCCGATACAATGAGCAGTTCTTC. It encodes CASSVNSQARYNEQFF.

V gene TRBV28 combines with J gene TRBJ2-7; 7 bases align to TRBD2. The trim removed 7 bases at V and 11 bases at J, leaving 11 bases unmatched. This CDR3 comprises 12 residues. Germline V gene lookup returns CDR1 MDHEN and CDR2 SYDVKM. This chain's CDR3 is CASNQMGGNEYF. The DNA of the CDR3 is TGTGCCAGCAACCAGATGGGAGGGAACGAGTACTTC.

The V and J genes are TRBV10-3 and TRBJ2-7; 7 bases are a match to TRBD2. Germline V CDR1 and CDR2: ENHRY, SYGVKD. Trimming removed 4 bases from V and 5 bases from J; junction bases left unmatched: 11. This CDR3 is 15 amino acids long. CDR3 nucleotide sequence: TGTGCCATCAGTGGCCAAGCGGGGCCTTTGGACGAGCAGTACTTC. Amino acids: CAISGQAGPLDEQYF.